Following are 25 T cell receptor beta chains from one sample sequenced in a study of blood T cells in healthy people across ages. A J-beta primer mix and a sample-barcoded 5' primer were used in a second PCR of roughly 7 to 12 cycles. TCRdb ran MiXCR on the 5' RACE reads and lists one entry per CDR3 protein. The table shows some 700,000 distinct CDR3 sequences, with about 20% occurring only once. Sequencing was done on a sample of blood. The receptors originated from a man aged 65 to 85 in good health.

This clonotype was counted only a few times. The chain recombines TRBV20-1 with TRBJ2-3; D remains ambiguous. V was cut by 0 bases and J by 1 base, with 8 bases left in between. Germline CDR1 reads DFQATT; CDR2 reads SNEGSKA (reference sequence). The CDR3 has 14 residues. This chain's CDR3 is CSARDRVGTDTQYF. Here the CDR3 DNA reads TGCAGTGCTAGAGATCGGGTGGGCACAGATACGCAGTATTTT.

The rearrangement links TRBV7-9 to TRBJ2-5, with 8 positions matching TRBD1. With 7 bases clipped from V and 2 bases from J, the junction kept 6 bases outside the gene matches. The CDR3 consists of 14 residues. Per the germline V gene, CDR1 is SEHNR and CDR2 is FQNEAQ (reference sequence). The DNA for the CDR3 is TGTGCCAGCACCCTAGACAGGGGTCAAGAGACCCAGTACTTC. Translation: CASTLDRGQETQYF.

J is TRBJ1-4 and V is TRBV12-3 or TRBV12-4; 9 bases align to TRBD1. The junction had 6 bases not matched to a gene; V was cut back by 6 bases and J by 7 bases. This CDR3 is built from 14 residues. The CDR3 protein is CASSPQGAPEKLFF. Here the CDR3 DNA reads TGTGCCAGCAGCCCACAGGGGGCCCCTGAAAAACTGTTTTTT.

The chain recombines TRBV9 with TRBJ2-1, with D perhaps TRBD2 (6 bases). From germline, CDR1 is SGDLS and CDR2 YYNGEE. V lost 0 bases and J lost 7, with 20 bases in between. This CDR3 comprises 17 residues. The CDR3 protein is CASSVASSGGGRNEQFF. The CDR3 DNA reads TGTGCCAGCAGCGTAGCTAGTAGCGGAGGAGGGAGGAATGAGCAGTTCTTC. The full variable domain, in which reference TRBV9 and TRBJ2-1 provide the parts outside the CDR3, is DSGVTQTPKHLITATGQRVTLRCSPRSGDLSVYWYQQSLDQGLQFLIQYYNGEERAKGNILERFSAQQFPDLHSELNLSSLELGDSALYFCASSVASSGGGRNEQFFGPGTRLTVL.

The V call is TRBV12-3 or TRBV12-4, the J call TRBJ2-1, with D possibly being TRBD2 (6 bases). The CDR3 covers 15 residues. Deletions cut 6 bases from V and 2 bases from J, with 14 bases between. The CDR3 here is CASSPYGSAYNEQFF. In DNA, the CDR3 is TGTGCCAGCAGCCCCTACGGGAGTGCCTACAATGAGCAGTTCTTC.

This clonotype has only a few counts. The chain combines TRBV12-3 or TRBV12-4 with TRBJ2-1; 11 nucleotides match TRBD2. J lost 7 bases, V lost 7 bases, and 6 bases had no gene match. The CDR3 sequence is 14 residues long. As DNA, the CDR3 is TGTGCCAGCACTCTAGCGGGGGGTGGTAATGAGCAGTTCTTC. It encodes CASTLAGGGNEQFF.

This clonotype was seen more than once but under ten times. The J gene is TRBJ1-3, the V gene TRBV25-1, with D maybe TRBD1 (6 bases). V lost 6 bases and J 2 bases, leaving 11 bases between the germline ends. The CDR3 is 14 residues long. The V gene's germline CDR1 is MGHDK and CDR2 SYGVNS. CDR3 DNA sequence: TGTGCCAGCAGGTCAGACAGGCCTGGAAACACCATATATTTT. Translation gives CASRSDRPGNTIYF.

Notes on this clonotype: A read error may account for a junction end that differs from germline. The chain links TRBV27 to TRBJ2-2; possible D gene TRBD2, 5 bases. CDR3 size: 14 residues. CDR1 MNHEY and CDR2 SMNVEV come from the germline V gene (reference sequence). The CDR3 loop is CANSFARVGGELFF. CDR3 nucleotides: TGTGCCAACAGTTTTGCGAGGGTCGGCGGGGAGCTGTTTTTT.

V and J are TRBV20-1 and TRBJ2-5; 7 bases match TRBD1. This CDR3 is built from 13 residues. From germline, CDR1 is DFQATT and CDR2 SNEGSKA (reference sequence). Trimming took 7 bases from V and 5 from J; bases not matched to a gene: 10. The chain's CDR3 is CSVRDRQGETQYF. CDR3 DNA: TGCAGTGTCAGAGATCGACAGGGCGAGACCCAGTACTTC.

This clonotype occurred a few times. The conserved phenylalanine or tryptophan is not found at the CDR3 terminus, so this likely reflects a read error. J is TRBJ2-2 and V is TRBV12-3 or TRBV12-4; D is uncertain. V lost 2 bases and J lost 5, with 3 bases in between. This CDR3 comprises 12 residues. The CDR3 DNA sequence: TGTGCCAGCAGTTTAATTACCGGGGAGCTGTTTCTT. Its protein product is CASSLITGELFL.

This sequence joins TRBV3-1 and TRBJ1-1, with a possible D match to TRBD1 (6 bases). The germline V and J ends were trimmed by 2 bases and 5 bases, with 15 bases remaining between them. The CDR3 extends over 15 amino acids. Germline-derived CDR1 and CDR2 are LGHDT and YNNKEL (reference sequence). The CDR3: CASSQKGDGGTEAFF. The CDR3 DNA is TGTGCCAGCAGCCAAAAGGGGGACGGGGGGACTGAAGCTTTCTTT.

This clonotype was found a few times. The rearrangement uses TRBV11-3 and TRBJ2-5; weak D call: TRBD1 (6 bases). The CDR3 totals 17 residues. Trimming shortened V by 2 bases and J by 4 bases, and 20 bases separated the two germline ends. Germline V gives CDR1 SGHNT, CDR2 YENEEA. The CDR3 DNA reads TGTGCCAGCAGCTTAAGTCACCTAGGGGGTCCAAGAGAGACCCAGTACTTC. Translating it yields CASSLSHLGGPRETQYF.

This clonotype was observed a handful of times. The CDR3 is CASSDHRQGGRTGELFF. CDR3 coding DNA: TGTGCCAGCAGTGACCACCGACAGGGGGGACGGACCGGGGAGCTGTTTTTT. This sequence joins TRBV25-1 and TRBJ2-2; the match to TRBD1 covers 9 bases. The CDR3 has 17 amino acids. V lost 3 bases, J lost 5 bases, and 10 bases stayed unmatched. Germline V lookup: CDR1 MGHDK, CDR2 SYGVNS.

This clonotype was seen repeatedly, ten times or more. The rearrangement uses TRBV6-1 and TRBJ2-7, with 7 bases that match TRBD2. Germline V gene data show CDR1 as MNHNS and CDR2 as SASEGT. J was trimmed by 3 bases and V by 7 bases; bases with no gene match: 6. The CDR3 covers 13 residues. CDR3 nucleotide sequence: TGTGCCAGCATGGGACTAACTAACTACGAGCAGTACTTC. Translated: CASMGLTNYEQYF.

This rearrangement joins TRBV2 to TRBJ2-1, with D possibly being TRBD1 (6 bases). The DNA end favors TRBJ2-7, so the J call may be wrong. There are 13 residues in the CDR3. CDR1 is SNHLY, CDR2 FYNNEI, per germline. The CDR3 sequence is CASSGGQSYEQYV. Written as DNA, the CDR3 is TGTGCCAGCAGTGGCGGACAGTCCTACGAGCAGTACGTC.

The rearrangement uses TRBV29-1 and TRBJ1-1; TRBD1 aligns across 11 bases. Germline V gene sequence: CDR1 SQVTM, CDR2 ANQGSEA. The J segment lost 3 bases and the V segment lost 3 bases, leaving 12 bases of the junction unmatched. The CDR3 has 17 residues. CDR3 sequence: CSVEIRYGTGGHTEAFF. DNA for the CDR3: TGCAGCGTTGAGATTCGGTATGGGACAGGGGGACACACTGAAGCTTTCTTT.

V usage is TRBV25-1 and J usage is TRBJ1-5; TRBD1 might be the D (5 bases). The CDR3 covers 13 residues. V was trimmed by 5 bases and J by 7 bases, leaving 12 bases between them. Germline CDR1 MGHDK, CDR2 SYGVNS. The chain's CDR3 is CASSNGASQPQHF. The CDR3 DNA reads as TGTGCCAGCAGTAATGGGGCCTCGCAGCCCCAGCATTTT.

The sample holds a few counts of this clonotype. CDR3 in DNA: TGTGCCAGCAGAGAGGGGGCTAGCGGAGCCTACAATGAGCAGTTCTTC. Its protein is CASREGASGAYNEQFF. J is TRBJ2-1 and V is TRBV12-3 or TRBV12-4; D could derive from TRBD1 or TRBD2 (7 bases each). Trimming took off 6 bases at V and 2 bases at J, with 17 bases between the two ends. The CDR3 totals 16 residues.

The CDR3 bases are TGTGCCAGCACCCGACAGGGAACGAACTCACCCCTCCACTTT. Protein: CASTRQGTNSPLHF. The V call is TRBV6-6, the J call TRBJ1-6; 7 nucleotides agree with TRBD1. CDR1 and CDR2 (germline): MNHNY, SVGAGI (reference sequence). V lost 7 bases, J lost 10 bases, and 10 bases stayed unmatched. The CDR3 totals 14 residues.

The sample holds many counts of this clonotype. The rearrangement uses TRBV6-6 and TRBJ2-1, with D tentatively TRBD1 or TRBD2 (5 bases each). This CDR3 contains 11 residues. V was cut by 10 bases and J by 6 bases, with 10 bases left in between. The germline CDR1 and CDR2 sequences are MNHNY and SVGAGI (reference sequence). The CDR3 loop is CATNGANEQFF. The CDR3 nucleotides read TGTGCCACCAACGGGGCCAATGAGCAGTTCTTC.

V usage is TRBV4-1 and J usage is TRBJ1-1; unclear D gene. The germline V and J ends were trimmed by 0 bases and 2 bases, with 4 bases remaining between them. There are 13 residues in the CDR3. Germline CDR1 and CDR2: MGHRA and YSYEKL. CDR3: CASSQERNTEAFF. The CDR3 DNA follows: TGCGCCAGCAGCCAAGAACGCAACACTGAAGCTTTCTTT.

In its sample, this clonotype was seen a few times. The CDR3 DNA is TGTGCCAGCAGCTTTACTAGCACCCGCTCTGGGGCCAACGTCCTGACTTTC. It is translated as CASSFTSTRSGANVLTF. The J gene is TRBJ2-6, the V gene TRBV7-8; a weak D match, TRBD2 (6 bases). Germline V gives CDR1 SGHVS, CDR2 FQNEAQ. Trimming took off 3 bases at V and 0 bases at J, with 12 bases between the two ends. CDR3 length: 17 amino acids.

This clonotype was counted between two and nine times. The chain has TRBV7-9 and TRBJ1-1; D remains ambiguous. V lost 7 bases and J 0 bases, leaving 12 bases between the germline ends. CDR1 is SEHNR, CDR2 FQNEAQ, per germline (reference sequence). This CDR3 has 14 residues. The CDR3 protein is CASIPSQVNTEAFF. The CDR3 DNA sequence: TGTGCCAGCATACCCTCTCAGGTGAACACTGAAGCTTTCTTT.

V usage is TRBV10-3 and J usage is TRBJ2-3, with a possible D match to TRBD1 (5 bases). V was cut by 8 bases and J by 2 bases, with 11 bases left in between. Germline V gene data show CDR1 as ENHRY and CDR2 as SYGVKD. CDR3 length: 13 residues. The CDR3 here is CAILEGDTDTQYF. CDR3 DNA: TGTGCCATCTTGGAAGGGGACACAGATACGCAGTATTTT.

A few counts support this clonotype. This chain uses TRBV5-1 with TRBJ2-1, with unresolved D. The V end lost 0 bases, the J end lost 8 bases, and 12 bases lay between the germline ends. This CDR3 contains 14 residues. CDR1 and CDR2 from the germline V gene are SGHRS and YFSETQ. The CDR3 reads CASSLVSATDEQFF. The CDR3 nucleotides read TGCGCCAGCAGCTTGGTATCAGCAACGGATGAGCAGTTCTTC.